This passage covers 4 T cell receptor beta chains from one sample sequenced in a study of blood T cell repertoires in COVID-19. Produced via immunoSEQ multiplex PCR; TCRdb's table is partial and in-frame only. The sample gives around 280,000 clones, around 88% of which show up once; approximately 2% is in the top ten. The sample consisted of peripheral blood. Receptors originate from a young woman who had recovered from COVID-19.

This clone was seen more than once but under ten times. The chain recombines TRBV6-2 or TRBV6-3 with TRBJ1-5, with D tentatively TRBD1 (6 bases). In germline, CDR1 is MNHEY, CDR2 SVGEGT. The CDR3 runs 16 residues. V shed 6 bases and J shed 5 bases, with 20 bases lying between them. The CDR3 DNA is TGTGCCAGCAGCCCCCTTGGCAGGGGATTCGATCAGCCCCAGCATTTT. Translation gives CASSPLGRGFDQPQHF.

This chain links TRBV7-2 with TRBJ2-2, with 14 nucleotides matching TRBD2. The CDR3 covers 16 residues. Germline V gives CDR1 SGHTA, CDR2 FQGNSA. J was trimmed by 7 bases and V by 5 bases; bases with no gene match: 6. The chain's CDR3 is CASSTGLAGAVGELFF. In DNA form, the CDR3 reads TGTGCCAGCAGCACGGGACTAGCGGGAGCGGTCGGGGAGCTGTTTTTT. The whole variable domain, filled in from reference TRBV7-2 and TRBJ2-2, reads GAGVSQSPSNKVTEKGKDVELRCDPISGHTALYWYRQSLGQGLEFLIYFQGNSAPDKSGLPSDRFSAERTGGSVSTLTIQRTQQEDSAVYLCASSTGLAGAVGELFFGEGSRLTVL.

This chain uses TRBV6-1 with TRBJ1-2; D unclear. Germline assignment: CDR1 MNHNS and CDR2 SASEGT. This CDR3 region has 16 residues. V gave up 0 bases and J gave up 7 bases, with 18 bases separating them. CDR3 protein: CASSEAGPNSSLGYTF. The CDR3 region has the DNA TGTGCCAGCAGTGAAGCGGGTCCCAATAGCAGTCTTGGCTACACCTTC.

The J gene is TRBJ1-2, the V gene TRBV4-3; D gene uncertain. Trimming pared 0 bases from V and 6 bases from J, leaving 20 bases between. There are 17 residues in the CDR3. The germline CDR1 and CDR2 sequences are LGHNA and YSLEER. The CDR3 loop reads CASSQDLSRRMVDGYTF. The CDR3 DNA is TGCGCCAGCAGCCAAGATCTCTCTAGAAGGATGGTGGATGGCTACACCTTC.